The rows below give T cell receptor beta chains drawn from one sample of a study of blood T cell repertoires in COVID-19. TCRdb keeps only in-frame clones here, not all; method: immunoSEQ multiplex PCR. The data show around 240,000 clones, with over 80% seen just once and 0.95% to 1.5% held by the top ten. Sequenced sample: PBMCs or T cells enriched from blood (not recorded which). The receptors were sampled from a human donor in a cohort exposed to, infected with or recovered from COVID-19 (not recorded which). The donor label of this sample is uncertain. CDR3s include the opening cysteine and the closing phenylalanine or tryptophan. Fields, in order: J gene, V gene, D gene, clone size, CDR3 protein, CDR3 DNA. The D gene is left open where the match is weak. The size entry is marked missing in some rows and otherwise reads once, few, many or a size class.

>TRBJ2-1|TRBV6-2/TRBV6-3|TRBD1|.
CASSEEDRVAYNEQFF
TGTGCCAGCAGTGAGGAGGACAGGGTTGCCTACAATGAGCAGTTCTTC
>TRBJ1-4|TRBV3-1/TRBV3-2|TRBD1|.
CASSQVRTGVEKLFF
TGTGCCAGCAGCCAAGTCCGGACAGGGGTAGAGAAACTGTTTTTT
>TRBJ2-7|TRBV21-1|.|.
CASSTQGAYEQYF
TGTGCCAGCAGCACCCAGGGGGCCTACGAGCAGTACTTC
>TRBJ1-2|TRBV27|TRBD1|once
CASREHRGTKGYTF
TGTGCCAGCAGAGAACACAGGGGGACAAAGGGCTACACCTTC
>TRBJ1-5|TRBV18|TRBD1|.
CASSPSGQDQPQHF
TGTGCCAGCTCACCATCGGGACAGGACCAGCCCCAGCATTTT
>TRBJ2-5|TRBV12-3/TRBV12-4|.|.
CASSGPPQTQYF
TGTGCCAGCAGTGGCCCCCCCCAGACCCAGTACTTC
>TRBJ1-1|TRBV2|.|.
CASSEGPPGGTEAFF
TGTGCCAGCAGTGAAGGTCCCCCTGGCGGCACTGAAGCTTTCTTT
>TRBJ2-7|TRBV5-1|TRBD2|.
CASSSIAGGRDPYEQYF
TGCGCCAGCAGCAGTATAGCGGGGGGGCGCGATCCCTACGAGCAGTACTTC
>TRBJ1-6|TRBV6-9|TRBD1|.
CASSSSGTGASPLHF
TGTGCCAGCAGTTCCTCCGGGACAGGGGCTTCACCCCTCCACTTT
>TRBJ1-2|TRBV28|TRBD1|.
CASRRQGNYGYTF
TGTGCCAGCAGAAGACAGGGGAACTATGGCTACACCTTC
>TRBJ1-2|TRBV19|TRBD1|.
CASSAGTGPYYGYTF
TGTGCCAGTAGTGCGGGGACAGGACCTTACTATGGCTACACCTTC
>TRBJ2-2|TRBV5-1|TRBD1|once
CASSAGQGNGELFF
TGCGCCAGCAGTGCGGGACAGGGGAACGGGGAGCTGTTTTTT
>TRBJ1-5|TRBV19|TRBD1|.
CASSSTGGHSNQPQHF
TGTGCCAGTAGTTCGACAGGGGGTCATAGCAATCAGCCCCAGCATTTT
>TRBJ2-2|TRBV6-6|TRBD1|once
CASRDTGTANTGELFF
TGTGCCAGCAGAGACACCGGGACAGCTAACACCGGGGAGCTGTTTTTT
>TRBJ2-7|TRBV5-1|.|.
CASSFSGSSYEQYF
TGCGCCAGCAGCTTTTCCGGGTCTTCCTACGAGCAGTACTTC
>TRBJ1-1|TRBV10-3|.|.
CAISEAARSEAFF
TGTGCCATCAGTGAGGCAGCGAGGTCTGAAGCTTTCTTT
>TRBJ1-1|TRBV29-1|TRBD1|.
CSVHPRGIGTEAFF
TGCAGCGTGCATCCCAGGGGGATCGGCACTGAAGCTTTCTTT
>TRBJ2-3|TRBV5-1|.|.
CASSLVSTGTDTQYF
TGCGCCAGCAGCTTGGTGAGCACAGGGACAGATACGCAGTATTTT
>TRBJ2-2|TRBV19|.|.
CASSIERANTGELFF
TGTGCCAGTAGTATTGAGCGGGCGAACACCGGGGAGCTGTTTTTT
>TRBJ1-5|TRBV25-1|.|.
CASSFYRRDTRRAQHF
TGTGCCAGCAGTTTTTACCGCCGGGACACCCGAAGGGCCCAGCATTTT
>TRBJ2-7|TRBV6-1|TRBD1|.
CASGEGDRAYEQYF
TGTGCCAGCGGTGAAGGGGACAGGGCTTACGAGCAGTACTTC
>TRBJ1-1|TRBV27|TRBD1|.
CASSLFRARGAVNTEAFF
TGTGCCAGCAGTTTATTTAGGGCCAGGGGGGCCGTGAACACTGAAGCTTTCTTT
>TRBJ2-7|TRBV18|TRBD1|.
CASSPPGGVSHEQYF
TGTGCCAGCTCACCCCCAGGGGGTGTATCCCACGAGCAGTACTTC
>TRBJ1-2|TRBV30|.|.
CAWSPTDPNYGYTF
TGTGCCTGGAGTCCGACAGACCCAAACTATGGCTACACCTTC
>TRBJ2-7|TRBV11-2|.|.
CASSLAGRDEQYF
TGTGCCAGCAGCTTAGCGGGCAGGGACGAGCAGTACTTC
>TRBJ2-3|TRBV7-2|.|.
CASSLVIVGGYSTDTQYF
TGTGCCAGCAGCTTAGTTATTGTCGGGGGATATAGCACAGATACGCAGTATTTT
>TRBJ1-1|TRBV29-1|.|few
CSVGVREGTEAFF
TGCAGCGTTGGCGTCAGGGAAGGGACTGAAGCTTTCTTT
>TRBJ1-5|TRBV21-1|.|.
CASSIGDRGDNQPQHF
TGTGCCAGCAGCATCGGGGACAGGGGCGATAATCAGCCCCAGCATTTT
>TRBJ1-4|TRBV7-9|TRBD1|.
CASINRDSNEKLFF
TGTGCCAGCATCAACCGGGACAGTAATGAAAAACTGTTTTTT
>TRBJ2-2|TRBV27|TRBD2|.
CASFGTSGANTGELFF
TGTGCCAGCTTTGGGACTAGCGGTGCGAACACCGGGGAGCTGTTTTTT
>TRBJ1-4|TRBV24-1|TRBD1|.
CATSDVGQGGEKLFF
TGTGCCACCAGTGATGTTGGACAGGGTGGCGAAAAACTGTTTTTT
>TRBJ1-6|TRBV10-3|.|once
CAISDRGSAPLHF
TGTGCCATCAGTGACAGGGGTAGTGCACCCCTCCACTTT
>TRBJ2-3|TRBV19|TRBD2|.
CASGGAGAFTDTQYF
TGTGCCAGTGGGGGAGCGGGGGCTTTCACAGATACGCAGTATTTT
>TRBJ1-5|TRBV10-3|TRBD1|.
CAISESTGAQHF
TGTGCCATCAGTGAGTCGACAGGGGCCCAGCATTTT
>TRBJ1-3|TRBV10-3|TRBD1|.
CAISERDRRFGSSGNTIYF
TGTGCCATCAGTGAGAGGGACAGGCGATTTGGAAGCTCTGGAAACACCATATATTTT
>TRBJ1-1|TRBV29-1|.|.
CSVQGGRPEAFF
TGCAGCGTACAAGGAGGGCGCCCTGAAGCTTTCTTT
>TRBJ1-1|TRBV5-1|.|.
CASSLGSLGNTEAFF
TGCGCCAGCAGCTTGGGTAGTCTTGGGAACACTGAAGCTTTCTTT
>TRBJ1-4|TRBV7-2|TRBD1|.
CASSLGGQLYEKLFF
TGTGCCAGCAGCTTAGGGGGACAGCTTTATGAAAAACTGTTTTTT
>TRBJ1-2|TRBV30|.|.
CAWNREGYTF
TGTGCCTGGAACAGGGAAGGCTACACCTTC
>TRBJ1-2|TRBV24-1|.|.
CATSDIAGSYGYTF
TGTGCCACCAGTGATATCGCGGGGAGCTATGGCTACACCTTC
>TRBJ1-5|TRBV5-4|.|.
CASSSDSNQPQHF
TGTGCCAGCAGTTCGGACAGTAATCAGCCCCAGCATTTT
>TRBJ1-1|TRBV25-1|.|.
CASSELSTGNTEAFF
TGTGCCAGCAGTGAACTCTCGACAGGGAACACTGAAGCTTTCTTT
>TRBJ2-1|TRBV12-5|TRBD2|.
CASGRSGGDNEQFF
TGTGCTAGTGGAAGAAGCGGGGGGGACAATGAGCAGTTCTTC
>TRBJ1-2|TRBV30|TRBD1|.
CAWMQGAGSYGYTF
TGTGCCTGGATGCAGGGGGCAGGATCCTATGGCTACACCTTC
>TRBJ1-2|TRBV7-9|.|.
CASSRTRKTANYGYTF
TGTGCCAGCAGCCGAACCCGAAAGACAGCTAACTATGGCTACACCTTC
>TRBJ1-1|TRBV19|.|.
CASFQGMNTEAFF
TGTGCCAGCTTTCAGGGGATGAACACTGAAGCTTTCTTT